This T cell receptor (beta chain) was found in a study of OX40 agonist ivuxolimab in advanced cancers. Measured with immunoSEQ multiplex PCR; TCRdb has only the in-frame clones, and not every one. This sample carries over 60,000 clones, 85% to 90% of them seen once, and the ten largest clones take under 1%. Between the trimmed V and J ends, which lost 0 bases and 3 bases, there was a span of 12 bases. The V gene's germline CDR1 is SGHDN and CDR2 FVKESK. This CDR3 is 15 amino acids long. Sequences were derived from CD4+ or CD8+ T cells sorted from blood, sampled in a trial of the OX40 agonist ivuxolimab. The TCR comes from an adult with an advanced solid tumor such as melanoma, head and neck, liver or kidney cancer. The genes are TRBV14 and TRBJ2-7; weak D call: TRBD2 (6 bases). The DNA for the CDR3 is TGTGCCAGCAGCCAAGACTGGGGGAGGCACTACGAGCAGTACTTC. Its protein product is CASSQDWGRHYEQYF.